The 31 T cell receptor beta chains given below trace back to one sample, sequenced in a study of blood T cell repertoires in COVID-19. Assay: immunoSEQ multiplex PCR; the TCRdb copy retains only in-frame clones and omits some. This sample has more than 200,000 clones, with 70% to 85% found just once. Sequencing used PBMCs or T cells enriched from blood (not recorded which). These receptors came from a man in his 60s who had recovered from COVID-19.

This rearrangement joins TRBV9 to TRBJ2-4; 8 nucleotides match TRBD2. V lost 4 bases, J lost 0 bases, and 12 bases stayed unmatched. Germline V CDR1 and CDR2: SGDLS, YYNGEE. The length of the CDR3 is 18 residues. CDR3 amino acids: CASSPRGGAERAKNIQYF. The CDR3 DNA sequence: TGTGCCAGCAGCCCCCGGGGGGGGGCAGAACGAGCCAAAAACATTCAGTACTTC.

V gene TRBV27 combines with J gene TRBJ1-6; 8 bases are shared with TRBD1. The CDR3 extends over 15 amino acids. The ends lost 7 bases at V and 7 bases at J; junction bases unmatched: 9. Germline CDR1 MNHEY, CDR2 SMNVEV (reference sequence). In DNA, the CDR3 is TGTGCCAGCACCCCGTCAGGGGGCTGGAATTCACCCCTCCACTTT. Its protein product is CASTPSGGWNSPLHF.

V usage is TRBV5-1 and J usage is TRBJ2-1; D might be TRBD1 (6 bases). The V and J ends lost 1 base and 6 bases respectively, with 17 bases between them. The germline V gene encodes CDR1 SGHRS and CDR2 YFSETQ. The CDR3 consists of 16 residues. The chain's CDR3 is CASSLRLGAGVNEQFF. As DNA, the CDR3 is TGCGCCAGCAGCTTGAGACTCGGGGCAGGGGTCAATGAGCAGTTCTTC.

The sample holds a few counts of this clone. The chain combines TRBV19 with TRBJ1-5, with 7 positions matching TRBD1. V was pared by 1 base and J by 4 bases, with 10 bases of the junction left unmatched. CDR1 LNHDA and CDR2 SQIVND come from the germline V gene (reference sequence). This CDR3 region has 17 residues. The CDR3 is CASSIGREGANNQPQHF. CDR3 sequence (DNA): TGTGCCAGTAGTATAGGGCGGGAGGGGGCGAATAATCAGCCCCAGCATTTT.

Ten or more counts support this clone. J is TRBJ1-5 and V is TRBV12-5; possibly TRBD1 for D (5 bases). The CDR3 is made up of 14 amino acids. V was cut by 4 bases and J by 7 bases, with 14 bases left in between. The germline V gene has CDR1 LGHNT and CDR2 FRNRAP. CDR3 amino acids: CASGSSSGNQPQHF. The CDR3 bases are TGTGCTAGTGGTTCCTCGTCAGGGAACCAGCCCCAGCATTTT.

This clone was recorded a few times. The V gene is TRBV3-1 (or the pseudogene TRBV3-2), the J gene TRBJ1-1; TRBD1 agrees at 7 bases. CDR1 and CDR2 from the germline V gene are LGHDT and YNNKEL (reference sequence). V gave up 3 bases and J gave up 6 bases; unmatched junction bases: 1. The CDR3 spans 12 residues. CDR3 sequence: CASSQQGAEAFF. The CDR3 DNA follows: TGTGCCAGCAGCCAGCAGGGGGCTGAAGCTTTCTTT.

This rearrangement joins TRBV12-2 to TRBJ1-2; the D call TRBD1 from the table was never checked on the DNA. TRBV12-2 is described as a pseudogene. This CDR3 spans 17 amino acids. The CDR3 protein is CASHPKSPGTGDYGYTF. CDR3 bases: TGTGCAAGTCACCCCAAGTCCCCCGGGACAGGGGATTATGGCTACACCTTC.

This clone was counted once. The same CDR3 also results from other DNA sequences found in this sample. The CDR3 DNA reads TGTGCCATCAGTGAACAGGGAGAGGGACAGCCCCAGCATTTT. This sequence encodes CAISEQGEGQPQHF. This chain connects TRBV10-3 to TRBJ1-5, with D perhaps TRBD1 (6 bases). Trimming removed 3 bases from V and 7 bases from J, with 13 bases in between. This CDR3 spans 14 amino acids. Germline CDR1 and CDR2: ENHRY and SYGVKD.

This clone was picked up a small number of times. This chain links TRBV5-1 with TRBJ2-2; perhaps TRBD2 as D (5 bases). The CDR3 extends over 14 amino acids. Looked up from germline, CDR1 is SGHRS and CDR2 is YFSETQ. Trimming pared 4 bases from V and 7 bases from J, leaving 14 bases between. The CDR3 sequence is CASSARTGVGELFF. CDR3 DNA sequence: TGCGCCAGCAGCGCCAGGACCGGGGTCGGGGAGCTGTTTTTT.

The chain carries TRBV9 and TRBJ2-2; TRBD2 matches 10 bases. The J segment lost 4 bases and the V segment lost 4 bases, leaving 7 bases of the junction unmatched. Germline CDR1 reads SGDLS; CDR2 reads YYNGEE. This CDR3 has 16 amino acids. The CDR3 reads CASSPHLAGVTGELFF. The CDR3 coding sequence is TGTGCCAGCAGCCCCCATCTAGCGGGGGTCACCGGGGAGCTGTTTTTT.

The chain has TRBV24-1 and TRBJ1-1; D unresolved. The CDR3 contains 14 residues. Germline V lookup: CDR1 KGHDR, CDR2 SFDVKD. V was clipped by 6 bases and J by 2 bases, with 12 bases between them. Here the CDR3 reads CATSPLLGNTEAFF. In nucleotides, the CDR3 is TGTGCCACCAGTCCGCTACTAGGCAACACTGAAGCTTTCTTT.

This chain uses TRBV11-2 with TRBJ2-7, with TRBD2 identical over 13 bases. Trimming cost V 0 bases and J 3 bases; bases outside gene matches: 5. The CDR3 has 17 amino acids. Germline V gene sequence: CDR1 SGHAT, CDR2 FQNNGV. The CDR3 coding sequence is TGTGCCAGCAGCTTAGATCGGGGACTAGCGGGGCACTACGAGCAGTACTTC. This translates into CASSLDRGLAGHYEQYF. The whole variable domain, remainder taken from reference TRBV11-2 and TRBJ2-7, is EAGVAQSPRYKIIEKRQSVAFWCNPISGHATLYWYQQILGQGPKLLIQFQNNGVVDDSQLPKDRFSAERLKGVDSTLKIQPAKLEDSAVYLCASSLDRGLAGHYEQYFGPGTRLTVT.

The table lists this clone with a few counts. This chain uses TRBV7-9 with TRBJ1-6, with a possible D match to TRBD1 (6 bases). Germline assignment: CDR1 SEHNR and CDR2 FQNEAQ (reference sequence). Trimming pared 1 base from V and 7 bases from J, leaving 8 bases between. There are 14 residues in the CDR3. In DNA, the CDR3 is TGTGCCAGCAGCTTAGGGACAGCAAATTCACCCCTCCACTTT. It yields the protein CASSLGTANSPLHF.

V is TRBV7-9 and J is TRBJ1-2; 7 bases agree with TRBD1. After removal of 4 bases from V and 2 bases from J, the junction contained 7 bases not matched to a gene. The CDR3 length is 15 residues. Germline lookup yields CDR1 SEHNR and CDR2 FQNEAQ (reference sequence). The CDR3 sequence: CASSSPTRGNYGYTF. DNA of the CDR3: TGTGCCAGCAGCTCCCCAACCAGGGGGAACTATGGCTACACCTTC.

The CDR3 nucleotides are TGCGCCAGCAGTCAATCCCTAGGGACAGGGGATCGGGTCACTGAAGCTTTCTTT. Protein product: CASSQSLGTGDRVTEAFF. J is TRBJ1-1 and V is TRBV23-1; 10 nucleotides line up with TRBD1. TRBV23-1 has ORF status, its function being uncertain. Trimming took 0 bases from V and 4 from J; bases not matched to a gene: 11. There are 18 residues in the CDR3.

The V call is TRBV2, the J call TRBJ2-2; D gene unclear. The V gene lost 5 bases and the J gene lost 7 bases, with 14 bases spanning the gap. The CDR3 is 14 residues long. Germline V gives CDR1 SNHLY, CDR2 FYNNEI. In DNA form, the CDR3 reads TGTGCCAGCAGTCCCAACTCTCCGGTCGGGGAGCTGTTTTTT. It encodes CASSPNSPVGELFF.

The chain combines TRBV30 with TRBJ2-3; TRBD2 might be the D (5 bases). Germline values: CDR1 GTSNPN, CDR2 SVGIG (reference sequence). V dropped 3 bases and J dropped 6 bases, with 16 bases sitting between them. This CDR3 has 14 residues. CDR3 DNA: TGTGCCTGGAGGCCGGACTCGGCTAGGGATACGCAGTATTTT. Translated: CAWRPDSARDTQYF.

The V and J genes are TRBV2 and TRBJ1-1; TRBD1 is a possible D gene (6 bases). The germline V and J ends were trimmed by 1 base and 4 bases, with 7 bases remaining between them. This CDR3 has 13 amino acids. The germline CDR1 and CDR2 sequences are SNHLY and FYNNEI. In DNA form, the CDR3 reads TGTGCCAGCAGTGAAGGGACAGTCACTGAAGCTTTCTTT. Its protein product is CASSEGTVTEAFF.

Turning to this clone: A junction end diverges from the germline sequence, so it may reflect a read error. The genes are TRBV11-2 and TRBJ1-2; 7 bases agree with TRBD1. The length of the CDR3 is 13 residues. Germline CDR1 reads SGHAT; CDR2 reads FQNNGV. The CDR3 here is CASSLADRQGRYF. The CDR3 coding sequence is TGTGCCAGCAGCTTAGCCGACCGACAGGGCCGATACTTC. Variable domain in full (rest from reference TRBV11-2 and TRBJ1-2): EAGVAQSPRYKIIEKRQSVAFWCNPISGHATLYWYQQILGQGPKLLIQFQNNGVVDDSQLPKDRFSAERLKGVDSTLKIQPAKLEDSAVYLCASSLADRQGRYFGSGTRLTVV.

The chain recombines TRBV19 with TRBJ1-5; 9 nucleotides match TRBD1. CDR3 size: 17 residues. From germline, CDR1 is LNHDA and CDR2 SQIVND (reference sequence). J gave up 0 bases and V 10 bases, and 13 bases lay outside the gene matches. The CDR3 spells CATTGQGRPNSNQPQHF. DNA for the CDR3: TGTGCCACCACCGGACAGGGGAGGCCCAATAGCAATCAGCCCCAGCATTTT.

The V call is TRBV5-1, the J call TRBJ1-5, with TRBD1 matching 12 bases. V was clipped by 4 bases and J by 6 bases; unmatched bases: 5. The CDR3 is made up of 15 amino acids. Per germline, CDR1 SGHRS and CDR2 YFSETQ. The CDR3 DNA reads as TGCGCCAGCAGCGCCGGGACAGGGGGCGGTCAGCCCCAGCATTTT. The encoded protein is CASSAGTGGGQPQHF.

This clone was seen a single time. This chain uses TRBV6-1 with TRBJ1-6, with D tentatively TRBD1 (6 bases). This CDR3 region has 16 residues. The ends were cut back, 2 bases at V and 7 bases at J, with 15 bases in the middle. From germline, CDR1 is MNHNS and CDR2 SASEGT. CDR3 DNA sequence: TGTGCCAGCAGTGAAAGCTATGCAGGGGCGAATTCACCCCTCCACTTT. Protein: CASSESYAGANSPLHF.

The gene calls are TRBV6-5 and TRBJ1-2; possible D gene TRBD1, 5 bases. V dropped 8 bases and J dropped 2 bases, with 15 bases sitting between them. Germline values: CDR1 MNHEY, CDR2 SVGAGI. The CDR3 loop spans 14 amino acids. Written as DNA, the CDR3 is TGTGCCAGCCGAGAGCAGGGCCCAAACTATGGCTACACCTTC. Translated: CASREQGPNYGYTF.

The rearrangement links TRBV2 to TRBJ1-5, with D possibly TRBD1 on 6 matching bases. Trimming stripped 1 base from V and 8 bases from J, with 15 bases between. The CDR3 is 15 residues long. CDR1 and CDR2 from the germline V gene are SNHLY and FYNNEI. The CDR3 region is CASSEDGRGIEPQHF. For the CDR3, the DNA is TGTGCCAGCAGTGAAGACGGCAGGGGAATTGAGCCCCAGCATTTT.

This clone was counted a few times. The chain is built from TRBV7-2 and TRBJ1-3; the D gene is possibly TRBD1 (5 bases). The germline CDR1 and CDR2 sequences are SGHTA and FQGNSA. The V gene lost 7 bases and the J gene lost 5 bases, with 18 bases spanning the gap. The CDR3 contains 15 residues. CDR3 in DNA: TGTGCCAGCACCTACTCCCAGGGCACTAGAAACACCATATATTTT. Protein sequence: CASTYSQGTRNTIYF.

In this sample, this clone turned up once. V and J are TRBV4-2 and TRBJ1-5; possible D gene TRBD1, 6 bases. The CDR3 is 16 residues long. With 0 bases removed from V and 6 bases from J, the gap between germline ends came to 15 bases. Per the germline V gene, CDR1 is LGHNA and CDR2 is YNFKEQ. The CDR3 region has the DNA TGTGCCAGCAGCCAAGATAACAGGGCCGCTGTTCAGCCCCAGCATTTT. Translation gives CASSQDNRAAVQPQHF.

This chain uses TRBV19 with TRBJ1-2; D is perhaps TRBD1 (6 bases). Germline CDR1 and CDR2: LNHDA and SQIVND (reference sequence). The CDR3 runs to 14 residues. The CDR3 bases are TGTGCTACCGAGTCACAGGGCTCTGGCTATGGCTACACCTTC. Residues: CATESQGSGYGYTF.

This clone came up a few times. The chain has TRBV18 and TRBJ1-1, with TRBD1 as a possible D gene (5 bases). Germline CDR1 KGHSH, CDR2 LQKENI. The CDR3 spans 18 residues. Between the trimmed V and J ends, which lost 3 bases and 0 bases, there was a span of 20 bases. Written as DNA, the CDR3 is TGTGCCAGCTCACCGATTTTTGGGAGCGGGGGGATGAACACTGAAGCTTTCTTT. Translating it yields CASSPIFGSGGMNTEAFF. Variable domain in full (rest from reference TRBV18 and TRBJ1-1): NAGVMQNPRHLVRRRGQEARLRCSPMKGHSHVYWYRQLPEEGLKFMVYLQKENIIDESGMPKERFSAEFPKEGPSILRIQQVVRGDSAAYFCASSPIFGSGGMNTEAFFGQGTRLTVV.

A few counts support this clone. The chain joins TRBV2 to TRBJ2-2; the D is unclear. Germline CDR1 and CDR2: SNHLY and FYNNEI. With 8 bases removed from V and 0 bases from J, the gap between germline ends came to 7 bases. The CDR3 runs 13 residues. CDR3 region: CASSFANTGELFF. Here the CDR3 DNA reads TGTGCCAGCTCTTTTGCGAACACCGGGGAGCTGTTTTTT.

This chain links TRBV7-2 with TRBJ1-6; 8 nucleotides line up with TRBD1. Germline trimming cut 5 bases from V and 1 base from J; bases unmatched to any gene: 7. The germline V gene has CDR1 SGHTA and CDR2 FQGNSA. CDR3 size: 17 residues. The CDR3 region is CASSSGQGASYNSPLHF. CDR3 nucleotides: TGTGCCAGCAGCAGCGGGCAGGGGGCATCCTATAATTCACCCCTCCACTTT.

The chain couples TRBV6-5 to TRBJ1-1; a weak D match, TRBD1 (5 bases). Trimming removed 6 bases from V and 1 base from J, with 9 bases in between. Per the germline V gene, CDR1 is MNHEY and CDR2 is SVGAGI. The CDR3 consists of 13 residues. CDR3 residues: CASSFDRNTEAFF. CDR3 coding DNA: TGTGCCAGCAGCTTCGACAGGAACACTGAAGCTTTCTTT.